This passage covers 3 T cell receptor beta chains from one sample sequenced in a study of T-cell reconstitution after alpha-beta-depleted transplantation in children. Unique molecular identifiers were built into the TCRbeta library. TCRdb re-derived calls from the PCR reads in MiXCR, one entry per CDR3 protein. The sample holds around 500,000 distinct CDR3 sequences; 12% are singletons and the top ten take less than 6.5%. The input for sequencing was PBMCs from the stem cell graft donor, taken from the stem cell graft. These receptors originate from a human donor who donated a stem cell graft to a child with combined immunodeficiency.

This clonotype was picked up a small number of times. The genes are TRBV5-5 and TRBJ2-6; D is possibly TRBD1 (6 bases). CDR3 length: 17 residues. Germline V gives CDR1 SGHKS, CDR2 YYEKEE (reference sequence). Trimming shortened V by 4 bases and J by 0 bases, and 14 bases separated the two germline ends. CDR3 sequence (DNA): TGTGCCAGCAGCCTGACAGGTCCTAGCTCTGGGGCCAACGTCCTGACTTTC. Protein: CASSLTGPSSGANVLTF.

This clonotype was observed many times. This chain links TRBV28 with TRBJ1-4, with no clear D. This CDR3 has 17 residues. V was pared by 5 bases and J by 0 bases, with 16 bases between. From germline, CDR1 is MDHEN and CDR2 SYDVKM. The CDR3, as DNA: TGTGCCAGCAGTGTCAACTGGGCGGTGGCAACTAATGAAAAACTGTTTTTT. Translation: CASSVNWAVATNEKLFF.

This clonotype was counted only a few times. The genes are TRBV4-1 and TRBJ2-1; possible D gene TRBD2, 6 bases. Germline-derived CDR1 and CDR2 are MGHRA and YSYEKL. CDR3 length: 15 residues. With 0 bases removed from V and 6 bases from J, the gap between germline ends came to 12 bases. For the CDR3, the DNA is TGCGCCAGCAGCCAAGAAACGGGAGCTCCCAATGAGCAGTTCTTC. Amino acids: CASSQETGAPNEQFF.